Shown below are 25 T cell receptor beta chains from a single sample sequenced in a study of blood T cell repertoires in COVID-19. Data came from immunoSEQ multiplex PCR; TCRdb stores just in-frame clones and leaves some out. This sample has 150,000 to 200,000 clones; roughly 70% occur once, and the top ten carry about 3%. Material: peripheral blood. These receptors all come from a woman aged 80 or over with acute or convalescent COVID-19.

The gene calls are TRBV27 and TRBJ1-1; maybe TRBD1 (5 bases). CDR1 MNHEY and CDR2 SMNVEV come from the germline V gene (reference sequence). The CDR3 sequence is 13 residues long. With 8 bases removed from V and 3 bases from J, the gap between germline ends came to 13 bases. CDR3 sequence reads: CASGPGPDTEAFF. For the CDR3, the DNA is TGTGCCAGCGGTCCAGGGCCCGACACTGAAGCTTTCTTT.

CDR3 coding DNA: TGTGCCAGTAGTAGCCTAGCGGGAGGGCCTGATACGCAGTATTTT. Protein sequence: CASSSLAGGPDTQYF. The rearrangement joins TRBV19 to TRBJ2-3, with 12 bases lining up with TRBD2. The CDR3 contains 15 residues. Per germline, CDR1 LNHDA and CDR2 SQIVND (reference sequence). V shed 4 bases, J shed 6 bases, and the junction held 5 bases outside the gene matches.

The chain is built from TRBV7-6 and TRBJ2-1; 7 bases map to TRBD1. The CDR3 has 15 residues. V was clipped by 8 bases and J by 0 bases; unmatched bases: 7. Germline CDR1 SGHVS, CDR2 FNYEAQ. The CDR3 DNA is TGTGCCAGCTGTTCCTCAGGGGGCTCCTACAATGAGCAGTTCTTC. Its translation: CASCSSGGSYNEQFF.

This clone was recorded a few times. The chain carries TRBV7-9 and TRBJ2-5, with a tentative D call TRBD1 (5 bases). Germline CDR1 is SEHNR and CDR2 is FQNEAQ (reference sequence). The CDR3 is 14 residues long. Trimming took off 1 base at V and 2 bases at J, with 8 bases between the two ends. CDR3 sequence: CASSLEGAQETQYF. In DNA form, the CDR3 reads TGTGCCAGCAGCTTAGAAGGGGCTCAAGAGACCCAGTACTTC.

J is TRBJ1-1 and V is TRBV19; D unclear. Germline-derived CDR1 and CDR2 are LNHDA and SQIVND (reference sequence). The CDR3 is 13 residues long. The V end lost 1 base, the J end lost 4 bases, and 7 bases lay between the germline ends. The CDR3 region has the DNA TGTGCCAGTAGTATAGGAGGGAGCACTGAAGCTTTCTTT. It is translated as CASSIGGSTEAFF.

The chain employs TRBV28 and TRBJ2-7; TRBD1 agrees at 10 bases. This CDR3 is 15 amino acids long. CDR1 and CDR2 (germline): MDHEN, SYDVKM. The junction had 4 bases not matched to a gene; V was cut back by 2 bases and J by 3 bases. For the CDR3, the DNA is TGTGCCAGCAGTTTAAGGGACAGGGGAAACTACGAGCAGTACTTC. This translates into CASSLRDRGNYEQYF.

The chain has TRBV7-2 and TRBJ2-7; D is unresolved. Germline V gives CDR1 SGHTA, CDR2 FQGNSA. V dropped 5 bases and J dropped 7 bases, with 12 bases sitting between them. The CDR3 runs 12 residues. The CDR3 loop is CASSPRPREQYF. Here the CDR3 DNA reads TGTGCCAGCAGCCCCCGACCCAGGGAGCAGTACTTC.

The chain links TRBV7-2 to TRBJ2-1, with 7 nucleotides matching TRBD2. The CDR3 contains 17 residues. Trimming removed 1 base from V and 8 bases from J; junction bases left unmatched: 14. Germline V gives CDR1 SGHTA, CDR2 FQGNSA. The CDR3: CASSLGLFAGVPDEQFF. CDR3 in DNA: TGTGCCAGCAGCTTAGGCCTCTTTGCGGGAGTCCCTGATGAGCAGTTCTTC.

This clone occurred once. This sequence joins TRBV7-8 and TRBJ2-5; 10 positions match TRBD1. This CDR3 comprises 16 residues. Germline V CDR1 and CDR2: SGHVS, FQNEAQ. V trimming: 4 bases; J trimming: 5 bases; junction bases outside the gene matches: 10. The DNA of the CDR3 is TGTGCCAGCAGCTACCAGTCGGGACAGGGGTTGGAGACCCAGTACTTC. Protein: CASSYQSGQGLETQYF. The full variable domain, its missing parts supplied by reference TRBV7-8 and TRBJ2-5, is GAGVSQSPRYKVAKRGQDVALRCDPISGHVSLFWYQQALGQGPEFLTYFQNEAQLDKSGLPSDRFFAERPEGSVSTLKIQRTQQEDSAVYLCASSYQSGQGLETQYFGPGTRLLVL.

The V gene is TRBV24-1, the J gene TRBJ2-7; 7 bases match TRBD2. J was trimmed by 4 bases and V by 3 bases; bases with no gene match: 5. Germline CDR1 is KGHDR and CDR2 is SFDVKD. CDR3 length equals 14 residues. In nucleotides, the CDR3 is TGTGCCACCAGTGATAACCGGGACTATTACGAGCAGTACTTC. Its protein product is CATSDNRDYYEQYF.

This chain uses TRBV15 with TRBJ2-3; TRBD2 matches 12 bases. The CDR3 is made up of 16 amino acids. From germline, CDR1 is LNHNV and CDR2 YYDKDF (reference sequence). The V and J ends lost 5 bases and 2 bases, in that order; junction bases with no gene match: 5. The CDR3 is CATSGTSGRITDTQYF. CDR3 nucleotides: TGTGCCACCAGCGGAACTAGCGGGAGGATCACAGATACGCAGTATTTT.

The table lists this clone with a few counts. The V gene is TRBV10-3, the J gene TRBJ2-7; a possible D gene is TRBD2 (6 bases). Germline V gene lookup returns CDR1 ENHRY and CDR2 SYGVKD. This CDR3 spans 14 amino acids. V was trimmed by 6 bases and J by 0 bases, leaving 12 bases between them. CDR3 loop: CAIRAGTASYEQYF. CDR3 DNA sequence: TGTGCCATCAGGGCCGGGACTGCCTCCTACGAGCAGTACTTC.

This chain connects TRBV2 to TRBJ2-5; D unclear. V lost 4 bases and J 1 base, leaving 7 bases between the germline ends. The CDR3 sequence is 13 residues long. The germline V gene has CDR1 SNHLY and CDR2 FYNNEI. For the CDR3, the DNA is TGTGCCAGCAGTGTTAACAGCCAAGAGACCCAGTACTTC. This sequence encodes CASSVNSQETQYF.

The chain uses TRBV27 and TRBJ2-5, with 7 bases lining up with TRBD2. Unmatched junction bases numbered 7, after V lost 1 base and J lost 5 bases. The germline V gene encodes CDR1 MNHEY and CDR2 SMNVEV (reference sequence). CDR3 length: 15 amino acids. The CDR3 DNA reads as TGTGCCAGCAGTTTATTGGGGGAGGGCCTTGAGACCCAGTACTTC. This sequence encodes CASSLLGEGLETQYF.

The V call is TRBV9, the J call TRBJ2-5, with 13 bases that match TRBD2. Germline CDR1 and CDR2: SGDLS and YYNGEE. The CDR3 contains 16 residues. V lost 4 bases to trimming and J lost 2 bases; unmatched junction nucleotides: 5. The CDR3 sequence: CASSTTLAGGQETQYF. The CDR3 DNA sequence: TGTGCCAGCAGCACCACACTAGCGGGAGGGCAAGAGACCCAGTACTTC.

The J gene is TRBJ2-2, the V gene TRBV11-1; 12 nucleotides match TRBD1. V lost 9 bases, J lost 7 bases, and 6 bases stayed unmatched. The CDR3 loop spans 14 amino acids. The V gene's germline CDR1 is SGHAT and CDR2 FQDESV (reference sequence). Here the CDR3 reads CASTGTGGIGELFF. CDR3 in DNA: TGTGCCAGTACCGGGACAGGGGGCATCGGGGAGCTGTTTTTT. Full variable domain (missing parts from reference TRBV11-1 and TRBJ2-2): EAEVAQSPRYKITEKSQAVAFWCDPISGHATLYWYRQILGQGPELLVQFQDESVVDDSQLPKDRFSAERLKGVDSTLKIQPAELGDSAMYLCASTGTGGIGELFFGEGSRLTVL.

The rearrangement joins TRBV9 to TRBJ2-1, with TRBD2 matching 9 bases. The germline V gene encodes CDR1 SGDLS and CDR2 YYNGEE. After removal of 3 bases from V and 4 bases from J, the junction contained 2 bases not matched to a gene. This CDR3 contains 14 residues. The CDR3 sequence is CASSGGLAYNEQFF. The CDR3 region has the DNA TGTGCCAGCAGCGGGGGACTAGCATACAATGAGCAGTTCTTC.

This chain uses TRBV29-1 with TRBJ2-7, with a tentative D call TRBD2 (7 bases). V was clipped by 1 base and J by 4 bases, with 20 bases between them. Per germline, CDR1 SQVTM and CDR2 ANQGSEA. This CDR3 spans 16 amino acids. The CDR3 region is CSVEVRLDSGTYEQYF. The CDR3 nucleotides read TGCAGCGTTGAAGTAAGACTGGACAGCGGGACTTACGAGCAGTACTTC.

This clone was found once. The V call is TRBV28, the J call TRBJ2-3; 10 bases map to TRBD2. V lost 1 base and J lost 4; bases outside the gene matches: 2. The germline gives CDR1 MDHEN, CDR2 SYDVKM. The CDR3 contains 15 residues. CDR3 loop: CASSLSAGGADTQYF. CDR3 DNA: TGTGCCAGCAGTTTATCAGCGGGAGGGGCAGATACGCAGTATTTT.

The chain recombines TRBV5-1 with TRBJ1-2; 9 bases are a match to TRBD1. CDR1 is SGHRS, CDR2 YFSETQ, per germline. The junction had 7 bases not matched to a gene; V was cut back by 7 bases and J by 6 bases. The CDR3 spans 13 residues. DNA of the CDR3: TGCGCCAGCTCCGAAGACAGGGGGAATGGCTACACCTTC. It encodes CASSEDRGNGYTF.

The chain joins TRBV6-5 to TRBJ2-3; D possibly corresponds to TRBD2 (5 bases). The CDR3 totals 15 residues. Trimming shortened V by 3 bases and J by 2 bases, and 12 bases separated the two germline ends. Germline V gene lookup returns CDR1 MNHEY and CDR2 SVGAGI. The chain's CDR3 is CASSYQAGYTDTQYF. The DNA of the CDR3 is TGTGCCAGCAGTTATCAGGCGGGTTACACAGATACGCAGTATTTT.

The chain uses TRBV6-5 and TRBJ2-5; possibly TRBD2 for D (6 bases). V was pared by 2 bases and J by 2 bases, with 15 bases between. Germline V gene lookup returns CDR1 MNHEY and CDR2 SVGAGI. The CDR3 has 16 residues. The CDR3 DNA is TGTGCCAGCAGTTACGGAGGGGCCCTAACTCAAGAGACCCAGTACTTC. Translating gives CASSYGGALTQETQYF.

The CDR3 DNA sequence: TGTGCCAGCAGCGCGGGGATGAGTAACACAGATACGCAGTATTTT. Its translation is CASSAGMSNTDTQYF. The V call is TRBV9, the J call TRBJ2-3, with D tentatively TRBD2 (5 bases). Germline values: CDR1 SGDLS, CDR2 YYNGEE. Trimming took off 3 bases at V and 2 bases at J, with 13 bases between the two ends. This CDR3 comprises 15 residues. The full variable domain, completed using reference TRBV9 and TRBJ2-3, is DSGVTQTPKHLITATGQRVTLRCSPRSGDLSVYWYQQSLDQGLQFLIQYYNGEERAKGNILERFSAQQFPDLHSELNLSSLELGDSALYFCASSAGMSNTDTQYFGPGTRLTVL.

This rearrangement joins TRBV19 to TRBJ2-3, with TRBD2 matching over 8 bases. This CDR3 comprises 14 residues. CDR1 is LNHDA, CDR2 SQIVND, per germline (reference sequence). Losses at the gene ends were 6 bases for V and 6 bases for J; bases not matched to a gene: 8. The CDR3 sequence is CASRLAADMDTQYF. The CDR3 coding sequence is TGTGCCAGTAGACTAGCGGCAGATATGGATACGCAGTATTTT.

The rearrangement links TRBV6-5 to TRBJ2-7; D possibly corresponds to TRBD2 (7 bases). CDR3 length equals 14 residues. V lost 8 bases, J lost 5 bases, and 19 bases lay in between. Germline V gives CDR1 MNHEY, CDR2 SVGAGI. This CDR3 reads CASESGGLEDEQYF. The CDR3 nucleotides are TGTGCCAGCGAATCCGGGGGGCTGGAGGACGAGCAGTACTTC.